This T cell receptor (beta chain) was captured in a study of shared clonotypes between healthy human individuals. Data came from immunoSEQ multiplex PCR; TCRdb stores just in-frame clones and leaves some out. The sample shows about 190,000 clones, approximately 61% of them seen only once. This CDR3 comprises 16 residues. The V gene's germline CDR1 is SGHRS and CDR2 YFSETQ. Unmatched junction bases numbered 4, after V lost 3 bases and J lost 1 base. V usage is TRBV5-1 and J usage is TRBJ2-6; TRBD1 matches at 7 bases. The sequence was collected from a man under 40 in good health. The sequenced material came from memory CD4+ T cells sorted from blood. Subset here: CD45RA-negative fraction. CDR3 residues: CASSSTGWSGANVLTF. CDR3 in DNA: TGCGCCAGCAGCTCGACAGGGTGGTCTGGGGCCAACGTCCTGACTTTC.